This record looks at one T cell receptor beta chain sequence and its context. Its specificity is unknown. Since the CDR3 does not end with the conserved phenylalanine or tryptophan, this likely comes from a read error. The entry originates in a study of molecular identifiers for immune sequencing clone quantification. Findings of the study overall: Spiked TCR RNA from one Jurkat cell reportedly showed up when mixed among one million naive cells.

The sorting of naive CD8 T cells used the CD8+CD4-CCR7+CD45RA+ phenotype. TCRdb independently ran MiXCR on the PCR reads; one entry per CDR3 protein. Of a few hundred thousand distinct CDR3 sequences in the sample, around 23% are singletons; the top ten hold about 0.75%. The V gene lost 3 bases and the J gene lost 3 bases, with 12 bases spanning the gap. CDR3 length: 13 amino acids. Germline assignment: CDR1 GTSNPN and CDR2 SVGIG (reference sequence). The source material was naive CD8+ T cells from blood, with Jurkat cell RNA spiked in. Subset meaning: FACS-sorted CD8+CD4-CCR7+CD45RA+ naive T cells. The clonotype comes from a human donor in good health. Some libraries in this study had Jurkat cell RNA spiked in. This chain links TRBV30 with TRBJ2-7, with D possibly being TRBD1 or TRBD2 (5 bases each). The CDR3 coding sequence is TGTGCCTGGAGCCAAGGGGAGAACTACGAGCAGTACCTC. It codes for CAWSQGENYEQYL.